The 26 T cell receptor beta chains below were found in one sample sequenced in a study of T cell repertoires in cytomegalovirus infection. The antigens these receptors bind are not known. MiXCR, applied by TCRdb to the reads, yields one record per CDR3 protein. This table has about 770,000 distinct CDR3 sequences, roughly 29% appearing once. Sequencing was performed on cultured CD8+ T cells from PBMCs, taken from culture after CMV antigen stimulation. The origin of the receptors is a human donor in good health (CMV status not recorded). Some clones in this sample may be carry-over from other donors' samples.

This clonotype has a count of ten or more. The chain combines TRBV7-9 with TRBJ2-1; 7 bases match TRBD2. J lost 2 bases, V lost 2 bases, and 9 bases had no gene match. The CDR3 contains 17 residues. Germline V gene data show CDR1 as SEHNR and CDR2 as FQNEAQ (reference sequence). The CDR3 DNA reads TGTGCCAGCAGCTTATCGCCAACGGGGGGTCCCTACAATGAGCAGTTCTTC. Translating it yields CASSLSPTGGPYNEQFF.

The CDR3 DNA follows: TGTGCCAGCAGCCGGGAGGGGGCCCCTCAAGAGACCCAGTACTTC. This encodes CASSREGAPQETQYF. The chain joins TRBV7-3 to TRBJ2-5, with D perhaps TRBD2 (8 bases). Germline V gene data show CDR1 as SGHTA and CDR2 as FQGTGA. The CDR3 totals 15 residues. V lost 5 bases to trimming and J lost 2 bases, with 15 bases between them.

This clonotype was counted between two and nine times. V and J are TRBV7-9 and TRBJ2-1, with D tentatively TRBD2 (6 bases). CDR3 length: 15 amino acids. Germline V gives CDR1 SEHNR, CDR2 FQNEAQ (reference sequence). The V gene lost 1 base and the J gene lost 6 bases, with 13 bases spanning the gap. CDR3: CASSLVAGRLNEQFF. CDR3 coding DNA: TGTGCCAGCAGCTTAGTCGCGGGGAGACTCAATGAGCAGTTCTTC. Variable domain in full (rest from reference TRBV7-9 and TRBJ2-1): DTGVSQNPRHKITKRGQNVTFRCDPISEHNRLYWYRQTLGQGPEFLTYFQNEAQLEKSRLLSDRFSAERPKGSFSTLEIQRTEQGDSAMYLCASSLVAGRLNEQFFGPGTRLTVL.

The chain joins TRBV29-1 to TRBJ2-2; D unresolved. CDR3 length equals 11 residues. Trimming stripped 7 bases from V and 6 bases from J, with 9 bases between. CDR1 is SQVTM, CDR2 ANQGSEA, per germline. Written as DNA, the CDR3 is TGCAGCGCCATTATATCCGGGGAGCTGTTTTTT. Residues: CSAIISGELFF.

This clonotype was seen more than once but under ten times. V gene TRBV11-2 combines with J gene TRBJ2-3; no definite D call. V was pared by 5 bases and J by 2 bases, with 14 bases between. CDR1 is SGHAT and CDR2 is FQNNGV in the germline V gene. The CDR3 contains 15 residues. The CDR3 sequence: CASSLLVRSTDTQYF. The CDR3 DNA reads TGTGCCAGCAGCCTCCTTGTGCGGTCCACAGATACGCAGTATTTT.

This clonotype was counted ten times or more. The gene calls are TRBV6-2 or TRBV6-3 and TRBJ1-5, with TRBD1 identical over 7 bases. Germline V CDR1 and CDR2: MNHEY, SVGEGT. The CDR3 is 16 residues long. V trimming: 7 bases; J trimming: 0 bases; junction bases outside the gene matches: 9. In DNA form, the CDR3 reads TGTGCCAGCACCCAGGGGGGGACAGATAGCAATCAGCCCCAGCATTTT. As protein: CASTQGGTDSNQPQHF.

The V and J genes are TRBV27 and TRBJ2-7; 8 nucleotides agree with TRBD2. Per germline, CDR1 MNHEY and CDR2 SMNVEV (reference sequence). The CDR3 covers 15 residues. The trim removed 2 bases at V and 3 bases at J, leaving 6 bases unmatched. The CDR3 region is CASSLRPSGLYEQYV. The CDR3 nucleotides are TGTGCCAGCAGTTTAAGGCCTAGCGGGCTCTACGAGCAGTACGTC.

This clonotype appeared many times. This chain connects TRBV10-1 to TRBJ1-5, with 10 bases that match TRBD1. J lost 5 bases, V lost 6 bases, and 7 bases had no gene match. The germline gives CDR1 WNHNN, CDR2 SYGVQD (reference sequence). The CDR3 runs 15 residues. Here the CDR3 reads CASSPGGTGDQPQHF. The CDR3 DNA sequence: TGCGCCAGCAGCCCTGGGGGGACAGGGGATCAGCCCCAGCATTTT.

This clonotype was seen at least ten times. The CDR3 protein is CASSYGGATEAFF. CDR3 DNA: TGTGCCAGCAGTTATGGGGGTGCCACTGAAGCTTTCTTT. This chain connects TRBV6-6 to TRBJ1-1, with a weak D call TRBD1 (5 bases). The germline CDR1 and CDR2 sequences are MNHNY and SVGAGI (reference sequence). Trimming pared 3 bases from V and 4 bases from J, leaving 9 bases between. The CDR3 covers 13 residues.

This rearrangement joins TRBV6-6 to TRBJ2-7; D could derive from TRBD1 or TRBD2 (5 bases each). The length of the CDR3 is 16 residues. Germline V gene sequence: CDR1 MNHNY, CDR2 SVGAGI (reference sequence). The germline V and J ends were trimmed by 0 bases and 2 bases, with 14 bases remaining between them. CDR3 protein: CASSYSSGSYAYEQYV. In DNA, the CDR3 is TGTGCCAGCAGTTACTCGTCAGGGAGTTACGCCTACGAGCAGTACGTC.

The CDR3 loop reads CATSRDRGLANYGYTF. CDR3 in DNA: TGTGCCACCAGCAGAGATAGGGGGTTAGCTAACTATGGCTACACCTTC. V is TRBV15 and J is TRBJ1-2; weak D call: TRBD1 (6 bases). The CDR3 has 16 amino acids. V lost 0 bases and J lost 0, with 11 bases in between. The germline V gene encodes CDR1 LNHNV and CDR2 YYDKDF (reference sequence).

The rearrangement links TRBV6-1 to TRBJ2-3, with D possibly TRBD2 on 6 matching bases. Looked up from germline, CDR1 is MNHNS and CDR2 is SASEGT. V dropped 1 base and J dropped 0 bases, with 8 bases sitting between them. The CDR3 is made up of 15 amino acids. The CDR3 sequence: CASSEVGRSTDTQYF. CDR3 in DNA: TGTGCCAGCAGTGAAGTCGGGAGAAGCACAGATACGCAGTATTTT.

The chain joins TRBV12-3 or TRBV12-4 to TRBJ2-2, with D possibly being TRBD1 (6 bases). The CDR3 is made up of 15 amino acids. Deletions cut 1 base from V and 5 bases from J, with 11 bases between. CDR3 bases: TGTGCCAGCAGTTTAGTACAGGGTGGGACCGGGGAGCTGTTTTTT. Encoded protein: CASSLVQGGTGELFF.

This clonotype was counted between two and nine times. The rearrangement joins TRBV27 to TRBJ1-6; D might be TRBD1 (6 bases). CDR1 and CDR2 (germline): MNHEY, SMNVEV (reference sequence). V was trimmed by 5 bases and J by 4 bases, leaving 15 bases between them. This CDR3 has 16 amino acids. As DNA, the CDR3 is TGTGCCAGCAGTACCTCTCCCGGACAGTATAATTCACCCCTCCACTTT. This encodes CASSTSPGQYNSPLHF.

This chain joins TRBV12-3 or TRBV12-4 and TRBJ1-1, with 9 positions matching TRBD1. V shed 6 bases and J 0 bases; nucleotides not matched to a gene: 5. The CDR3 is made up of 15 amino acids. The CDR3 region is CASRPTGGMNTEAFF. The CDR3 nucleotides read TGTGCCAGCAGGCCGACAGGGGGGATGAACACTGAAGCTTTCTTT.

The chain uses TRBV11-1 and TRBJ1-5, with D unresolved. CDR3 length: 11 residues. CDR1 and CDR2 from the germline V gene are SGHAT and FQDESV (reference sequence). With 10 bases removed from V and 7 bases from J, the gap between germline ends came to 11 bases. Here the CDR3 DNA reads TGTGCCACCCCGAACGGCCAGCCCCAGCATTTT. Amino acids: CATPNGQPQHF.

This clonotype was seen ten or more times. This chain joins TRBV7-2 and TRBJ2-5; 15 nucleotides line up with TRBD2. Germline CDR1 is SGHTA and CDR2 is FQGNSA. The CDR3 runs to 16 residues. Unmatched junction bases numbered 6, after V lost 5 bases and J lost 5 bases. CDR3 sequence: CASSRTSGGAVETQYF. The CDR3 nucleotides are TGTGCCAGCAGCCGGACTAGCGGGGGGGCCGTGGAGACCCAGTACTTC.

CDR3 sequence reads: CASSQVSASTDTQYF. The CDR3 DNA is TGCGCCAGCAGCCAAGTGAGTGCTAGCACAGATACGCAGTATTTT. The J gene is TRBJ2-3, the V gene TRBV4-1, with D hard to call. Germline CDR1 is MGHRA and CDR2 is YSYEKL. The CDR3 totals 15 residues. Between the trimmed V and J ends, which lost 1 base and 0 bases, there was a span of 8 bases.

V and J are TRBV11-1 and TRBJ2-7; no reliable D call. Trimming removed 1 base at V and 4 bases at J, with 11 bases between. The germline V gene encodes CDR1 SGHAT and CDR2 FQDESV (reference sequence). The CDR3 is 14 residues long. The CDR3 coding sequence is TGTGCCAGCAGCTTAGGGGCCCAACTTTACGAGCAGTACTTC. This translates into CASSLGAQLYEQYF.

The chain uses TRBV6-6 and TRBJ1-2; weak D call: TRBD1 (6 bases). V dropped 10 bases and J dropped 5 bases, with 23 bases sitting between them. CDR1 and CDR2 from the germline V gene are MNHNY and SVGAGI (reference sequence). The CDR3 is made up of 15 amino acids. The chain's CDR3 is CAIPDRPVRGYGYTF. DNA of the CDR3: TGTGCCATCCCCGACAGGCCGGTTAGAGGGTATGGCTACACCTTC.

Only a few counts were recorded for this clonotype. The V call is TRBV24-1, the J call TRBJ2-2, with D unresolved. The germline V gene encodes CDR1 KGHDR and CDR2 SFDVKD. The CDR3 is made up of 14 amino acids. V dropped 6 bases and J dropped 6 bases, with 13 bases sitting between them. The DNA of the CDR3 is TGTGCCACCAGTCCCATAGGTGGAGCCGGGGAGCTGTTTTTT. The encoded protein is CATSPIGGAGELFF.

Comments on this clonotype: Germline is not matched at one junction end, which may reflect a read error. This chain joins TRBV12-3 or TRBV12-4 and TRBJ2-3; 9 bases match TRBD2. The CDR3 consists of 18 residues. In DNA form, the CDR3 reads TGTGCCAGCAGCTTCATCTTGGAGGTAGCGGGGGAATCAGATACGCAGGATTTT. Translated: CASSFILEVAGESDTQDF.

J is TRBJ2-3 and V is TRBV10-3; TRBD2 agrees at 8 bases. V gave up 0 bases and J gave up 1 base; unmatched junction bases: 6. The CDR3 totals 17 residues. Germline assignment: CDR1 ENHRY and CDR2 SYGVKD. The DNA for the CDR3 is TGTGCCATCAGTGAGTCAACAGCGGGGGACCGCACAGATACGCAGTATTTT. Its protein product is CAISESTAGDRTDTQYF.

The genes are TRBV4-1 and TRBJ1-1, with a tentative D call TRBD1 (5 bases). V lost 0 bases and J lost 2, with 10 bases in between. The CDR3 has 15 residues. Germline CDR1 and CDR2: MGHRA and YSYEKL. The CDR3 region is CASSQDDDRNTEAFF. The CDR3 coding sequence is TGCGCCAGCAGCCAAGATGATGACAGAAACACTGAAGCTTTCTTT.

This clonotype was seen only once. The gene calls are TRBV24-1 and TRBJ1-2; 10 bases agree with TRBD1. Germline V gene lookup returns CDR1 KGHDR and CDR2 SFDVKD. After removal of 9 bases from V and 8 bases from J, the junction contained 5 bases not matched to a gene. The CDR3 is 12 amino acids. The CDR3 nucleotides are TGTGCCACCTTGGGACAGGGGCGAGGCTACACCTTC. It is translated as CATLGQGRGYTF.

This clonotype has a handful of counts. The chain recombines TRBV4-1 with TRBJ2-1, with TRBD2 matching over 14 bases. The trim removed 0 bases at V and 6 bases at J, leaving 7 bases unmatched. Germline values: CDR1 MGHRA, CDR2 YSYEKL. This CDR3 contains 18 residues. This chain's CDR3 is CASSQDLGLAGVFNEQFF. CDR3 coding DNA: TGCGCCAGCAGCCAAGACCTGGGACTAGCGGGGGTCTTCAATGAGCAGTTCTTC.